The source of this T cell receptor beta chain is a study of prognosis after radiotherapy for stage I lung cancer. Across the whole study: Medical inoperability was considered to apply to all enrolled non-small cell lung cancer patients. The patient group included nobody who received concurrent therapy with stereotactic body radiotherapy. While about 15 patients showed no significant progression after radiotherapy, several developed distant metastases at a median of 7 months.

This clonotype was observed a single time. A far larger clone is a single base away, which makes a read error likely. CDR1 MRHNA and CDR2 SNTAGT come from the germline V gene. The ends were cut back, 9 bases at V and 5 bases at J, with 17 bases in the middle. The CDR3 extends over 13 amino acids. Genomic DNA yielded TCR beta CDR3, amplified by two-round multiplex PCR. During first-round PCR, primers specific to each TRBV and TRBJ gene were used. Universal primers featured in the second PCR round. In TCRdb, the multiplex PCR reads were re-called with MiXCR into one record per CDR3 protein. The sample shows 9,500 to 13,000 distinct CDR3 sequences, 54% of them seen only once.

The sequences come from PBMCs, collected before or after stereotactic body radiation therapy (not recorded which). The rearrangement joins TRBV6-4 to TRBJ2-7; the D call may be TRBD1 or TRBD2 (5 bases each). This clonotype originated in a donor over 45 with non-small cell lung cancer. CDR3 residues: CARSYSGPNEQYF. The CDR3 bases are TGTGCCAGAAGTTACTCGGGACCTAACGAGCAGTACTTC.